The entry below gives a single T cell receptor (beta chain) sequence along with its context. The antigen remains undetermined. CDR1 and CDR2 (germline): MNHEY, SVGAGI. The CDR3 is 19 residues long. V was clipped by 6 bases and J by 2 bases; unmatched bases: 14. This sample was taken from a study of T-cell reconstitution after alpha-beta-depleted transplantation in children. Findings and limits, study-wide: Some patients' high day-60 TCRbeta diversity was attributed to recipient cells surviving conditioning. Newly generated T cells supplied most T-cell counts and diversity one year post-transplant. Expanded clones from the graft, numbering several hundred, reportedly supplied alpha-beta T cells about two months after transplant.

Unique molecular identifiers tagged the TCRbeta library. TCRdb itself ran the PCR reads through MiXCR, one entry per CDR3 protein. This table has over 85,000 distinct CDR3 sequences, about 5.6% appearing once. Specimen: PBMCs, mostly from graft donor cells, collected 60 days after TCRalphabeta/CD19-depleted stem cell transplant. The gene calls are TRBV6-5 and TRBJ2-3; 13 positions agree with TRBD2. The TCR was taken from a female patient aged 2-15 years who had a stem cell transplant for Fanconi anemia, so the T cells may come from the graft donor. CDR3 amino acids: CASSPGLAGDQYPTDTQYF. The CDR3 nucleotides are TGTGCCAGCAGCCCAGGACTAGCGGGGGACCAGTATCCCACAGATACGCAGTATTTT.